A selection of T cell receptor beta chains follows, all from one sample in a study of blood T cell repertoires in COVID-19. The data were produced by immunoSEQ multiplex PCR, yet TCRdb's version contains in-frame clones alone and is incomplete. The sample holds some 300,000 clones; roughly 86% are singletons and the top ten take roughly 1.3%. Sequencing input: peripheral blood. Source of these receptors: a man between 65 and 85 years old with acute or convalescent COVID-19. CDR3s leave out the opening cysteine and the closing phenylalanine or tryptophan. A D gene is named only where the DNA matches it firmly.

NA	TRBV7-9	ASSRRVGGELF
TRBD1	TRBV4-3	ASSPTLTGGVEQF
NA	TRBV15	ATSAGGSDETQY
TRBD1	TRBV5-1	ASSLGTGGHEQY
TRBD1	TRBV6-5	ASREGAGGAETQY
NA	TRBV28	ASSPAGMPTTEAF
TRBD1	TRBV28	ASSLRGGVY
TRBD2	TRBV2	ASTPSGGTDTQY
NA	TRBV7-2	ASSLGQGWWGYT
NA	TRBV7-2	ASTHGSTYNEQF
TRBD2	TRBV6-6	ASSSLAGGSNEQF
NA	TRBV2	ASSVGRTSGNTIY
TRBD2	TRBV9	ASSVGAGPDTQY
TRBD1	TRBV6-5	ASSPVYRGVGGYT
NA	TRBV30	AWRGPGTTSGNTIY
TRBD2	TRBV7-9	ASTPGGGTGELF
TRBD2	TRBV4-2	ASSPYLAGDTDTQY
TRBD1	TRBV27	ASSSLSGTGYEQY
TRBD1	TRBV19	ASSEGGIDYGYT
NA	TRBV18	ASSSAQGHYGYT
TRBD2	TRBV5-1	ASRPMRDSGSFYNEQF
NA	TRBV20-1	SAWGELTQY